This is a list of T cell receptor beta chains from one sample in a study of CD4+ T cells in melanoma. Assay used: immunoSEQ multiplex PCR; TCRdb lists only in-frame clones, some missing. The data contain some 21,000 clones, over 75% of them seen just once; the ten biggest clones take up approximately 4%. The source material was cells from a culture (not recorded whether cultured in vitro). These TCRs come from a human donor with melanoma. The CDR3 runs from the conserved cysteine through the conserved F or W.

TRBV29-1	CSVEKGQRGYTF
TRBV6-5	CASSYPGGGETQYF
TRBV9	CASSIDRNYGYTF
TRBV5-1	CASSANRGPTEAFF
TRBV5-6	CASEEGTSGTDTQYF
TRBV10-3	CAISEYIHEKLFF
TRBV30	CAWSSTRAGNSPLHF
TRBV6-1	CASSLPLHSYGYTF
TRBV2	CASSPFTTDTQYF
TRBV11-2	CASSLNPRDTQYF
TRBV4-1	CASSHLSREAPEAFF
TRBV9	CASSFGLGGAKNIQYF
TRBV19	CASSIDRVAGGIDTQYF
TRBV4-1	CASSGGEGALTDTQYF
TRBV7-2	CASRRGNNQPQHF
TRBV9	CASSPGASQETQYF
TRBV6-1	CASNKAAVGTQYF
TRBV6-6	CASSTSGANVLTF
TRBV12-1	CASSFRDTQYF
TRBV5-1	CASSLRGGDYGYTF
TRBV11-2	CASTLSRNTEAFF
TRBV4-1	CASSQVASRGANEAFF
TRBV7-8	CASSLEGGSDTQYF
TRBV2	CASSERTDTQYF
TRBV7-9	CASSLRGGLGTDTQYF
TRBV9	CASSVASVNTEAFF
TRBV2	CASSGNGGAGRIEQFF